Presented here are 27 T cell receptor beta chains from one specimen sequenced in a study of T cell responses to AZD1222 COVID-19 vaccine. Sequencing was performed with immunoSEQ multiplex PCR; in TCRdb, only in-frame clones are kept and a portion is missing. The top ten hold less than 8.5% of the sample, which has some 100,000 clones, about 89% seen once. The source was peripheral blood, collected 28 days after the second AZD1222 dose. The receptor source for this set is an adult who received the AZD1222 COVID-19 vaccine.

The chain carries TRBV7-3 and TRBJ2-1; 12 nucleotides line up with TRBD2. The germline CDR1 and CDR2 sequences are SGHTA and FQGTGA. CDR3 length: 21 amino acids. V dropped 0 bases and J dropped 4; count of bases not matched to a gene: 16. The CDR3 nucleotides read TGTGCCAGCAGCTTAACGGGGACAGAGACTAGCGGGAGCGACCTTTACAATGAGCAGTTCTTC. This codes for CASSLTGTETSGSDLYNEQFF.

The V gene is TRBV10-3, the J gene TRBJ2-1; TRBD2 agrees at 8 bases. The CDR3 covers 16 residues. The germline gives CDR1 ENHRY, CDR2 SYGVKD. With 3 bases clipped from V and 3 bases from J, the junction kept 7 bases outside the gene matches. The CDR3 DNA sequence: TGTGCCATCAGTGACCCACACGGGGGGGTCTACAATGAGCAGTTCTTC. Its protein is CAISDPHGGVYNEQFF.

The gene calls are TRBV5-1 and TRBJ2-2, with 8 bases identical to TRBD1. The V segment lost 3 bases and the J segment 1 base; nucleotides outside the gene matches: 8. The CDR3 covers 17 residues. Germline V lookup: CDR1 SGHRS, CDR2 YFSETQ. CDR3 loop: CASSSTQGGRNTGELFF. CDR3 sequence (DNA): TGCGCCAGCAGCTCGACACAGGGGGGCCGGAACACCGGGGAGCTGTTTTTT.

This clone was observed a single time. This chain uses TRBV5-6 with TRBJ1-1; the D gene is possibly TRBD1 (5 bases). The CDR3 length is 14 residues. The V gene's germline CDR1 is SGHDT and CDR2 YYEEEE. Trimming left V 1 base short and J 6 bases short, with 13 bases between. The CDR3 loop is CASSLRGKGAEAFF. The CDR3 DNA reads as TGTGCCAGCAGCTTGCGGGGGAAAGGGGCTGAAGCTTTCTTT.

The rearrangement joins TRBV6-1 to TRBJ1-2, with D perhaps matching TRBD1 (5 bases). Between the trimmed V and J ends, which lost 1 base and 0 bases, there was a span of 6 bases. This CDR3 is built from 14 residues. Germline lookup yields CDR1 MNHNS and CDR2 SASEGT. This chain's CDR3 is CASSEGGANYGYTF. The CDR3 bases are TGTGCCAGCAGTGAAGGAGGGGCTAACTATGGCTACACCTTC.

This chain connects TRBV7-9 to TRBJ2-7; D is perhaps TRBD1 or TRBD2 (6 bases each). CDR1 and CDR2 from the germline V gene are SEHNR and FQNEAQ (reference sequence). V was pared by 1 base and J by 2 bases, with 15 bases between. The CDR3 loop spans 16 amino acids. In DNA form, the CDR3 reads TGTGCCAGCAGCTTAGGCGGGACACTCATTACCTACGAGCAGTACTTC. This encodes CASSLGGTLITYEQYF. Based on the CDR3 plus reference TRBV7-9 and TRBJ2-7, the full variable domain is DTGVSQNPRHKITKRGQNVTFRCDPISEHNRLYWYRQTLGQGPEFLTYFQNEAQLEKSRLLSDRFSAERPKGSFSTLEIQRTEQGDSAMYLCASSLGGTLITYEQYFGPGTRLTVT.

The chain recombines TRBV6-1 with TRBJ2-5; 7 nucleotides align to TRBD1. CDR1 is MNHNS, CDR2 SASEGT, per germline. The CDR3 runs 15 residues. Trimming took 2 bases from V and 2 from J; bases not matched to a gene: 5. The CDR3 protein is CASSETAGGQETQYF. The CDR3 DNA reads as TGTGCCAGCAGTGAAACGGCAGGGGGTCAAGAGACCCAGTACTTC.

The chain couples TRBV18 to TRBJ1-1; D is perhaps TRBD1 (6 bases). V was trimmed by 6 bases and J by 4 bases, leaving 18 bases between them. Germline V gives CDR1 KGHSH, CDR2 LQKENI. The CDR3 extends over 15 amino acids. The chain's CDR3 is CASSRMSGAGTEAFF. DNA of the CDR3: TGTGCCAGCTCGCGGATGTCGGGGGCAGGCACTGAAGCTTTCTTT.

The rearrangement uses TRBV6-5 and TRBJ1-5; TRBD1 aligns across 8 bases. Germline CDR1 MNHEY, CDR2 SVGAGI. Trimming removed 0 bases from V and 3 bases from J; junction bases left unmatched: 4. The CDR3 runs to 16 residues. The CDR3 DNA sequence: TGTGCCAGCAGTTACTCTTGGACAGGGAACAATCAGCCCCAGCATTTT. Translated, it gives CASSYSWTGNNQPQHF.

The chain has TRBV4-3 and TRBJ1-4; no clear D. The CDR3 runs to 17 residues. The germline gives CDR1 LGHNA, CDR2 YSLEER. The V end was cut by 1 base, the J end by 5 bases, with 17 bases between. CDR3 in amino acids: CASSQVSYSQSNEKLFF. The CDR3 DNA sequence: TGCGCCAGCAGCCAAGTATCCTATAGTCAGTCAAATGAAAAACTGTTTTTT.

This clone occurred a few times. The chain couples TRBV19 to TRBJ2-7; 11 bases match TRBD2. J gave up 1 base and V 6 bases, and 5 bases lay outside the gene matches. The CDR3 contains 15 residues. CDR1 LNHDA and CDR2 SQIVND come from the germline V gene (reference sequence). The CDR3 region is CASSNGLAGSYEQYF. The CDR3 nucleotides read TGTGCCAGTAGCAATGGACTAGCGGGTTCCTACGAGCAGTACTTC.

The chain combines TRBV28 with TRBJ1-4; D may be TRBD1 (5 bases). Germline CDR1 reads MDHEN; CDR2 reads SYDVKM. This CDR3 region has 14 residues. Trimming pared 6 bases from V and 9 bases from J, leaving 17 bases between. For the CDR3, the DNA is TGTGCCAGCAGCCGATCCGGGGGAGAGCAAAAACTGTTTTTT. Translating it yields CASSRSGGEQKLFF.

The chain joins TRBV7-2 to TRBJ1-2, with D tentatively TRBD1 (6 bases). The CDR3 runs to 14 residues. The germline gives CDR1 SGHTA, CDR2 FQGNSA. Trimming shortened V by 5 bases and J by 4 bases, and 14 bases separated the two germline ends. The CDR3 DNA is TGTGCCAGCAGCCCCGGTAGGGGGAGCTATGGCTACACCTTC. This encodes CASSPGRGSYGYTF.

This clone was recorded once. The CDR3 nucleotides are TGTGCCAGCAGCTTAGGGTCAGGAATGGCCCTCCACTTT. Its translation is CASSLGSGMALHF. J is TRBJ1-6 and V is TRBV7-8, with D unresolved. Germline CDR1 SGHVS, CDR2 FQNEAQ. CDR3 length equals 13 residues. Between the trimmed V and J ends, which lost 1 base and 14 bases, there was a span of 12 bases.

This clone was counted a single time. The identical CDR3 is also encoded by other nucleotide sequences in the sample. CDR3 region: CASSLGTNYGYTF. In DNA, the CDR3 is TGTGCCAGCAGTTTAGGAACGAACTATGGCTACACCTTC. The chain is built from TRBV12-3 or TRBV12-4 and TRBJ1-2, with D hard to call. The V and J ends lost 1 base and 2 bases respectively, with 5 bases between them. The CDR3 contains 13 residues.

V usage is TRBV7-6 and J usage is TRBJ2-1; 10 nucleotides agree with TRBD2. The V segment lost 3 bases and the J segment 12 bases; nucleotides outside the gene matches: 14. This CDR3 region has 16 residues. The V gene's germline CDR1 is SGHVS and CDR2 FNYEAQ. CDR3 sequence reads: CASSLAPASGGLMQFF. CDR3 in DNA: TGTGCCAGCAGCTTGGCCCCGGCTAGCGGGGGACTAATGCAGTTCTTC.

The chain has TRBV11-3 and TRBJ2-7; 12 bases line up with TRBD1. The V segment lost 2 bases and the J segment 4 bases; nucleotides outside the gene matches: 6. CDR3 length: 16 amino acids. Germline lookup yields CDR1 SGHNT and CDR2 YENEEA. As DNA, the CDR3 is TGTGCCAGCAGCTTAAGTCCGGGACAGGGGGCATACGAGCAGTACTTC. Encoded protein: CASSLSPGQGAYEQYF.

The chain recombines TRBV5-1 with TRBJ1-5; 10 bases are shared with TRBD1. The CDR3 spans 16 residues. Trimming at V came to 4 bases and at J to 5 bases, leaving 9 bases not matched to a gene. Germline values: CDR1 SGHRS, CDR2 YFSETQ. This CDR3 reads CASSPQPGQGHQPQHF. In DNA, the CDR3 is TGCGCCAGCAGCCCACAGCCGGGACAGGGGCATCAGCCCCAGCATTTT. The whole variable domain, filled in from reference TRBV5-1 and TRBJ1-5, reads KAGVTQTPRYLIKTRGQQVTLSCSPISGHRSVSWYQQTPGQGLQFLFEYFSETQRNKGNFPGRFSGRQFSNSRSEMNVSTLELGDSALYLCASSPQPGQGHQPQHFGDGTRLSIL.

V usage is TRBV7-9 and J usage is TRBJ1-2; TRBD1 matches at 10 bases. The CDR3 sequence is 17 residues long. Trimming removed 3 bases from V and 4 bases from J; junction bases left unmatched: 11. Germline V lookup: CDR1 SEHNR, CDR2 FQNEAQ (reference sequence). CDR3 in amino acids: CASSFGTGAGGPYGYTF. The DNA for the CDR3 is TGTGCCAGCAGCTTTGGGACAGGGGCCGGAGGCCCCTATGGCTACACCTTC.

V usage is TRBV9 and J usage is TRBJ2-1; D is unresolved. From germline, CDR1 is SGDLS and CDR2 YYNGEE. Trimming cost V 4 bases and J 7 bases, with 12 bases left between them. The CDR3 consists of 13 residues. The CDR3 DNA reads TGTGCCAGCAGCCCGTTAACTTCTAATGAGCAGTTCTTC. Encoded protein: CASSPLTSNEQFF.

V is TRBV19 and J is TRBJ1-3; 7 bases are a match to TRBD1. Germline values: CDR1 LNHDA, CDR2 SQIVND (reference sequence). This CDR3 has 13 residues. V shed 5 bases and J 9 bases; nucleotides not matched to a gene: 7. CDR3 sequence reads: CASSGGQFGTIYF. CDR3 coding DNA: TGTGCCAGTAGTGGGGGACAGTTTGGCACCATATATTTT.

This rearrangement joins TRBV5-1 to TRBJ2-5, with D possibly TRBD1 on 6 matching bases. This CDR3 has 13 amino acids. The V gene's germline CDR1 is SGHRS and CDR2 YFSETQ. V gave up 3 bases and J gave up 1 base, with 7 bases separating them. CDR3 loop: CASSWTAQETQYF. CDR3 nucleotide sequence: TGCGCCAGCAGCTGGACAGCCCAAGAGACCCAGTACTTC.

DNA for the CDR3: TGTGCTAGTGGTTTCTTGGCGACTGCAAGGGTTTACACTGAAGCTTTCTTT. This gives the protein CASGFLATARVYTEAFF. The chain employs TRBV12-5 and TRBJ1-1; D remains ambiguous. V lost 3 bases and J 3 bases, leaving 20 bases between the germline ends. This CDR3 has 17 amino acids. Germline CDR1 is LGHNT and CDR2 is FRNRAP.

The genes are TRBV5-6 and TRBJ2-5; perhaps TRBD1 as D (6 bases). V lost 4 bases, J lost 2 bases, and 12 bases lay in between. CDR3 length equals 14 residues. Germline CDR1 is SGHDT and CDR2 is YYEEEE. The CDR3: CASSLGARQETQYF. The CDR3, as DNA: TGTGCCAGCAGCCTGGGGGCCAGGCAAGAGACCCAGTACTTC.

V gene TRBV7-8 combines with J gene TRBJ1-4, with D maybe TRBD1 (6 bases). This CDR3 contains 16 residues. V was pared by 4 bases and J by 3 bases, with 15 bases between. Germline V gene lookup returns CDR1 SGHVS and CDR2 FQNEAQ. CDR3 DNA sequence: TGTGCCAGCAGCTGGGTGGTGGGACAACCTAATGAAAAACTGTTTTTT. It is translated as CASSWVVGQPNEKLFF. The whole variable domain, remainder taken from reference TRBV7-8 and TRBJ1-4, is GAGVSQSPRYKVAKRGQDVALRCDPISGHVSLFWYQQALGQGPEFLTYFQNEAQLDKSGLPSDRFFAERPEGSVSTLKIQRTQQEDSAVYLCASSWVVGQPNEKLFFGSGTQLSVL.

V and J are TRBV11-2 and TRBJ2-3, with a possible D match to TRBD1 (5 bases). The CDR3 is 15 residues long. Germline V gene data show CDR1 as SGHAT and CDR2 as FQNNGV. Deletions cut 5 bases from V and 2 bases from J, with 14 bases between. The CDR3 reads CASSDSRSPTDTQYF. The CDR3 DNA is TGTGCCAGCAGCGACAGCAGGTCCCCCACAGATACGCAGTATTTT. The full variable domain, rest sourced from reference TRBV11-2 and TRBJ2-3, is EAGVAQSPRYKIIEKRQSVAFWCNPISGHATLYWYQQILGQGPKLLIQFQNNGVVDDSQLPKDRFSAERLKGVDSTLKIQPAKLEDSAVYLCASSDSRSPTDTQYFGPGTRLTVL.

The chain links TRBV9 to TRBJ2-7; maybe TRBD1 (6 bases). CDR1 is SGDLS and CDR2 is YYNGEE in the germline V gene. Trimming removed 8 bases from V and 3 bases from J, with 12 bases in between. The CDR3 extends over 12 amino acids. CDR3 DNA: TGTGCCAGTTCTACAGGGAACTACGAGCAGTACTTC. Amino acids: CASSTGNYEQYF.